Included here is one T cell receptor (beta chain) sequence, with context. Its antigen is as yet unknown. Read coverage stops 3 residues before the CDR3 terminus; the germline J gene supplies the remainder. The record originates from a study of T cells in women clearing cervical HPV infection. Study-level background: For cases, blood was sampled a median about 140 days after lesion detection, interquartile range about 90 to 200 days.

Study-wide points: TRBV6-7 abundance was lower in cases than controls (around 0.1% versus 0.15%).

The repertoire was sequenced with immunoSEQ multiplex PCR; TCRdb's copy has only in-frame clones and lacks some. The listing records about 31,000 clones. CDR3 length equals 13 residues. Germline CDR1 reads LNHDA; CDR2 reads SQIVND (reference sequence). V was trimmed by 4 bases and J by 4 bases, leaving 10 bases between them. The chain links TRBV19 to TRBJ2-5, with no clear D. Sequencing was performed on blood buffy coat. This receptor was obtained from a woman between 18 and 70 years old with a cervical HPV16 infection that either progressed to CIN3+ or cleared (not recorded which). The CDR3 DNA, read in part, is TGTGCCAGTAGTAGAGGCCCGTCAGAGACC. This encodes CASSRGPSET. The whole CDR3 is CASSRGPSETQYF.